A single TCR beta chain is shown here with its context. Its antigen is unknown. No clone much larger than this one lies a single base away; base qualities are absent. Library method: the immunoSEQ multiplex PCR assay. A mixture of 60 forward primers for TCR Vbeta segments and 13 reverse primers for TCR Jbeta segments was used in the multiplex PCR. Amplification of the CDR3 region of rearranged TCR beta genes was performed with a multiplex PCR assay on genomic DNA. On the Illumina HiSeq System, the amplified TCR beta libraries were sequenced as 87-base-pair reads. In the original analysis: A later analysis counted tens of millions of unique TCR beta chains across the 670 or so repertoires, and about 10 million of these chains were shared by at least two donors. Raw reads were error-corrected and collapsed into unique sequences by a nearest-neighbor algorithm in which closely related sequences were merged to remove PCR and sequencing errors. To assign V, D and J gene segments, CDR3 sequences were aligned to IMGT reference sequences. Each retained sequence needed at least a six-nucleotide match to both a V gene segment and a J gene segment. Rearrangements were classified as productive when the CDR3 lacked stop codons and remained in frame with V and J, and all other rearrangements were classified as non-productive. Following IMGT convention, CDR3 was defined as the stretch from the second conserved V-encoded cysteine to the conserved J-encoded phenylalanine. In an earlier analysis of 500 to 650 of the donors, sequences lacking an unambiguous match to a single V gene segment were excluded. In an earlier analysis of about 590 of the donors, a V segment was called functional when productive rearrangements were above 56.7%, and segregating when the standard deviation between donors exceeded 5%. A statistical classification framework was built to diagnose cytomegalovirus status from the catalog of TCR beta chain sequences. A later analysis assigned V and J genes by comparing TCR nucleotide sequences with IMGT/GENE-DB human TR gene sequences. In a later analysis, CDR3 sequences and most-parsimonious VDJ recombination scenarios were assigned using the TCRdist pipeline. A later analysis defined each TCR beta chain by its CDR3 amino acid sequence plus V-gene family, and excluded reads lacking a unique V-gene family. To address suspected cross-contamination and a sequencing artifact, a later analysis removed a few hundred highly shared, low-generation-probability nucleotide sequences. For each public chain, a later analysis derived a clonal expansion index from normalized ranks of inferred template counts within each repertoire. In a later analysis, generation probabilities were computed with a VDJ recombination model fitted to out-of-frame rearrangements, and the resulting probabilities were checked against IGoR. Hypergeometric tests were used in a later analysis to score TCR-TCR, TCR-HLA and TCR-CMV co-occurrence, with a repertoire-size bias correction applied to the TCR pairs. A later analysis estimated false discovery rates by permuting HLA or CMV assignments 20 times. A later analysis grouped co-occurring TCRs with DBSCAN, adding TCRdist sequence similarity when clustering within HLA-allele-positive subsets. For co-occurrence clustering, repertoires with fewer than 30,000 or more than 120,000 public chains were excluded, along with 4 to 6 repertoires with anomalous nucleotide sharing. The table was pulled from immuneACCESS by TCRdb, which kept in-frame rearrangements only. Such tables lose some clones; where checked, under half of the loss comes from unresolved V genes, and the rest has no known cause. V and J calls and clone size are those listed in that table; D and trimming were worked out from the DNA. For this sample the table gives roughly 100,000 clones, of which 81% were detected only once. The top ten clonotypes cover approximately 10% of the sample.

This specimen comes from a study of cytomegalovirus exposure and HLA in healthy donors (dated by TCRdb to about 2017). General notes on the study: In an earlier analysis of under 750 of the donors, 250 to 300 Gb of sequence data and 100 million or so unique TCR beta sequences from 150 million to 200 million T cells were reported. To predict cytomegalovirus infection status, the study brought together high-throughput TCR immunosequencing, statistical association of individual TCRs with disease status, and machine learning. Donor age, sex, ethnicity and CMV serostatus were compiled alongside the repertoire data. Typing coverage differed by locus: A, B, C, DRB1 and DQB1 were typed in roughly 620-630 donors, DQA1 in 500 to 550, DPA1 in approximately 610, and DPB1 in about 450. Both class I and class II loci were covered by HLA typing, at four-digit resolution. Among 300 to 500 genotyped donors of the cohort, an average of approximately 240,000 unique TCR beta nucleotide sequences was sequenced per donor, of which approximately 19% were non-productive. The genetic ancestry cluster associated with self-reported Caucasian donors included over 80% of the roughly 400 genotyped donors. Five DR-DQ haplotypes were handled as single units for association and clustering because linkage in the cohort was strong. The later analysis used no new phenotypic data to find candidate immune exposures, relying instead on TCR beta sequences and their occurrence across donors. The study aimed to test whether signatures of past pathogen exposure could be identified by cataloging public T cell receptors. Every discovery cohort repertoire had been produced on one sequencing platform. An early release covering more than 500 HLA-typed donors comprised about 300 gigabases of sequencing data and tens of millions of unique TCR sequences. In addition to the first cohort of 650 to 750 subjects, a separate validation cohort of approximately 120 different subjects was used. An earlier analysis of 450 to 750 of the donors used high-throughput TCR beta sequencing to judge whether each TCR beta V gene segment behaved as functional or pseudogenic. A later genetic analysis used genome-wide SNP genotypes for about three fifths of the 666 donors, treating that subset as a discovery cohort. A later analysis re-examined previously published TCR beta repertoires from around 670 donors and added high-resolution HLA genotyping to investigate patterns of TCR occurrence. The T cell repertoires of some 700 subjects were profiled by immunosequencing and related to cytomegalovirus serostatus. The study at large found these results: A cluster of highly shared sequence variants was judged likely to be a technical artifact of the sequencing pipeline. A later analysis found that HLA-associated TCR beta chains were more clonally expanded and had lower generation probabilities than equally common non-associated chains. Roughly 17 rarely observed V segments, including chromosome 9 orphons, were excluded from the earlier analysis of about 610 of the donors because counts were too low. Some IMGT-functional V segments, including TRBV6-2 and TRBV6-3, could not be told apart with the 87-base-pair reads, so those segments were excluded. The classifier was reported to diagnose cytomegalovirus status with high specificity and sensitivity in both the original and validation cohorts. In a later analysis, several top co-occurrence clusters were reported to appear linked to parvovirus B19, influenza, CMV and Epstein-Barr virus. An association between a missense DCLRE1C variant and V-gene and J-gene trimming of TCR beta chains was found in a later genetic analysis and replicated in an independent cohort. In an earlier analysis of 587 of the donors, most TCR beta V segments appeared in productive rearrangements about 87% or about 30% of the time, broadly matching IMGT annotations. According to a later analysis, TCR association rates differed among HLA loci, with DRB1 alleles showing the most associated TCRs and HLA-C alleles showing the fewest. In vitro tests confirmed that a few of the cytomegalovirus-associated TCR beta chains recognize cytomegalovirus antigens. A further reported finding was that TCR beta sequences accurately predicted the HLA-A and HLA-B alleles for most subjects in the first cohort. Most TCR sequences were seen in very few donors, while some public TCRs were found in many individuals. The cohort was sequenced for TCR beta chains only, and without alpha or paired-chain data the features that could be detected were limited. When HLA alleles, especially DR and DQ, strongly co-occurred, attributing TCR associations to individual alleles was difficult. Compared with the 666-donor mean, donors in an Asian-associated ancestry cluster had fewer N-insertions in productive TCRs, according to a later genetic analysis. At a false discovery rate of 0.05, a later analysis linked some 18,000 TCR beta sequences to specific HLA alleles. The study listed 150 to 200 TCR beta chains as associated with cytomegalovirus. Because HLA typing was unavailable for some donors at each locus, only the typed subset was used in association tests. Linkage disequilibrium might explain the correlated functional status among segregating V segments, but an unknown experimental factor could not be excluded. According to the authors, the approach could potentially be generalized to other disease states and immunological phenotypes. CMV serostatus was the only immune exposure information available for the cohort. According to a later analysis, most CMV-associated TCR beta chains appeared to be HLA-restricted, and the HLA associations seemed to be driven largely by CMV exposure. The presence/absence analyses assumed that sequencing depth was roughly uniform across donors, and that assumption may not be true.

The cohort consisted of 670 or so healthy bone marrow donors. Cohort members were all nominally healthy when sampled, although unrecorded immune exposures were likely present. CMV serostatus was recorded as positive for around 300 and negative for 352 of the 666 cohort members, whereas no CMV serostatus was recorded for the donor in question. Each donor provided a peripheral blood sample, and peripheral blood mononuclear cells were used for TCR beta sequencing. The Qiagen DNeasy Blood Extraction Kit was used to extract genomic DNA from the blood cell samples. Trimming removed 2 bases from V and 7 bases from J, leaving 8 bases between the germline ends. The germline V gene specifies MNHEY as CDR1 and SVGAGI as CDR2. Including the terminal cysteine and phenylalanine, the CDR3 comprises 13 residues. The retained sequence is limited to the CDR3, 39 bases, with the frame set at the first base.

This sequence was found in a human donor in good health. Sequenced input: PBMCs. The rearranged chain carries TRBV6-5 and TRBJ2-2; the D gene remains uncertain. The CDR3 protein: CASSYDPVGELFF. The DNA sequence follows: TGTGCCAGCAGTTACGATCCGGTCGGGGAGCTGTTTTTT.